The source of this TCR beta chain is a study of CD8+ T cells in alopecia areata. Study-wide results and limits: A great number of expanded lesional clones endured in scalp and blood during tofacitinib.

Indicated treatment: oral pan-JAK inhibitor, 5-10 mg twice daily. Concerning this clone itself: What it recognizes is unknown.

It was cDNA, reverse transcribed from extracted RNA, that served as the sequencing template. Sequencing used immunoSEQ multiplex PCR; TCRdb keeps in-frame clones, though not all of them. The sample consists of fewer than 110,000 clones, around 84% of them appearing once. The sequences come from CD8+ T cells sorted from blood, collected at week 24, from a patient treated with tofacitinib. The TCR sequence derives from a human donor with alopecia areata.

The DNA of the CDR3 is TGTGCCAGCAGTTACGGCAGGGAGGAGGGCAATCAGCCCCAGCATTTT. This translates into CASSYGREEGNQPQHF. The chain combines TRBV6-5 with TRBJ1-5, with D possibly TRBD1 on 5 matching bases. The CDR3 has 16 residues. Trimming stripped 2 bases from V and 2 bases from J, with 13 bases between. Germline-derived CDR1 and CDR2 are MNHEY and SVGAGI.